This T cell receptor beta chain was captured in a study of blood T cell repertoires in COVID-19. Germline-derived CDR1 and CDR2 are MRHNA and SNTAGT. The CDR3 sequence is 15 residues long. Trimming left V 10 bases short and J 0 bases short, with 16 bases between. Sequencing was performed with immunoSEQ multiplex PCR; in TCRdb, only in-frame clones are kept and a portion is missing. The data hold some 200,000 clones, with approximately 87% observed a single time. Sequenced: peripheral blood. The chain carries TRBV6-4 and TRBJ1-5; D unclear. The TCR originated in a woman aged 60-75 years with COVID-19, enrolled during active disease. CDR3 DNA: TGTGCCATCCCCGAGCGTAACAATAGCAATCAGCCCCAGCATTTT. Amino acid sequence: CAIPERNNSNQPQHF.